These 24 T cell receptor beta chains were all obtained from the same sample, sequenced in a study of blood T cell repertoires in COVID-19. Only in-frame clones appear in the TCRdb table, and some are missing; sequencing was by immunoSEQ multiplex PCR. Among around 130,000 clones, approximately 84% were seen once, and the ten largest hold around 13%. The sequenced sample was peripheral blood. These receptors all stem from a human donor in a cohort sampled during active COVID-19.

J is TRBJ1-2 and V is TRBV25-1, with 9 bases lining up with TRBD1. This CDR3 region has 15 residues. The germline V gene encodes CDR1 MGHDK and CDR2 SYGVNS. With V trimmed by 7 bases and J by 2 bases, 8 bases remained unmatched. CDR3 sequence: CASTQGQGPNYGYTF. The DNA for the CDR3 is TGTGCCAGCACCCAAGGACAGGGGCCAAACTATGGCTACACCTTC.

The chain links TRBV5-4 to TRBJ2-4; no reliable D call. The length of the CDR3 is 13 residues. Germline loops: CDR1 SGHNT, CDR2 YYREEE (reference sequence). V lost 0 bases, J lost 4 bases, and 5 bases lay in between. CDR3 amino acids: CASSLASKNIQYF. Here the CDR3 DNA reads TGTGCCAGCAGCTTGGCCAGTAAAAACATTCAGTACTTC.

This chain uses TRBV11-3 with TRBJ2-3; 9 positions agree with TRBD2. Trimming at V came to 2 bases and at J to 0 bases, leaving 3 bases not matched to a gene. CDR3 length equals 16 residues. The germline gives CDR1 SGHNT, CDR2 YENEEA. The CDR3 bases are TGTGCCAGCAGCTTAAGGCTAGCGGGGAGCACAGATACGCAGTATTTT. It translates to CASSLRLAGSTDTQYF. Complete variable domain (other parts from reference TRBV11-3 and TRBJ2-3): EAGVVQSPRYKIIEKKQPVAFWCNPISGHNTLYWYLQNLGQGPELLIRYENEEAVDDSQLPKDRFSAERLKGVDSTLKIQPAELGDSAVYLCASSLRLAGSTDTQYFGPGTRLTVL.

This clone was seen a handful of times. This chain uses TRBV5-5 with TRBJ2-7, with unresolved D. CDR3 size: 13 residues. Deletions cut 0 bases from V and 3 bases from J, with 7 bases between. Germline loops: CDR1 SGHKS, CDR2 YYEKEE (reference sequence). The CDR3 here is CASSLEPNYEQYF. CDR3 sequence (DNA): TGTGCCAGCAGCTTGGAACCTAACTACGAGCAGTACTTC.

V and J are TRBV3-1 (or the pseudogene TRBV3-2) and TRBJ1-4; 8 bases are a match to TRBD1. The junction had 4 bases not matched to a gene; V was cut back by 3 bases and J by 4 bases. This CDR3 region has 15 residues. CDR1 is LGHDT, CDR2 YNNKEL, per germline (reference sequence). CDR3 sequence: CASSQDREDNEKLFF. In nucleotides, the CDR3 is TGTGCCAGCAGCCAGGACAGGGAGGATAATGAAAAACTGTTTTTT.

The chain has TRBV6-5 and TRBJ1-5; TRBD1 matches at 8 bases. With 6 bases clipped from V and 5 bases from J, the junction kept 3 bases outside the gene matches. The CDR3 runs 13 residues. CDR1 MNHEY and CDR2 SVGAGI come from the germline V gene. The CDR3 sequence is CASRKQGDQPQHF. In DNA, the CDR3 is TGTGCCAGCAGGAAACAGGGGGATCAGCCCCAGCATTTT.

The chain uses TRBV30 and TRBJ1-3; 8 positions match TRBD1. V dropped 5 bases and J dropped 0; count of bases not matched to a gene: 9. This CDR3 is built from 16 residues. Germline values: CDR1 GTSNPN, CDR2 SVGIG (reference sequence). The CDR3: CAWSLGQANSGNTIYF. The CDR3 nucleotides are TGTGCCTGGTCCTTGGGACAGGCCAACTCTGGAAACACCATATATTTT.

The gene calls are TRBV5-6 and TRBJ1-2; D may be TRBD1 (6 bases). Germline CDR1 is SGHDT and CDR2 is YYEEEE. The CDR3 length is 16 residues. The V end lost 4 bases, the J end lost 6 bases, and 22 bases lay between the germline ends. CDR3 in DNA: TGTGCCAGCAGCCCATCGGGGCTACAGGGCCATAATGGCTACACCTTC. Protein: CASSPSGLQGHNGYTF. The variable domain in full, with the rest retrieved from reference TRBV5-6 and TRBJ1-2, is DAGVTQSPTHLIKTRGQQVTLRCSPKSGHDTVSWYQQALGQGPQFIFQYYEEEERQRGNFPDRFSGHQFPNYSSELNVNALLLGDSALYLCASSPSGLQGHNGYTFGSGTRLTVV.

V is TRBV10-3 and J is TRBJ2-7, with D possibly TRBD1 on 6 matching bases. The V end lost 4 bases, the J end lost 3 bases, and 13 bases lay between the germline ends. Germline CDR1 is ENHRY and CDR2 is SYGVKD. This CDR3 has 14 residues. The CDR3 DNA follows: TGTGCCATCAGTGCAACACAGGGCCGCTACGAGCAGTACTTC. It yields the protein CAISATQGRYEQYF.

The chain links TRBV19 to TRBJ2-1, with 11 bases lining up with TRBD1. With 7 bases clipped from V and 0 bases from J, the junction kept 5 bases outside the gene matches. The germline gives CDR1 LNHDA, CDR2 SQIVND (reference sequence). The CDR3 sequence is 16 residues long. This chain's CDR3 is CASTSGQGDSYNEQFF. The DNA for the CDR3 is TGTGCCAGTACCTCGGGACAGGGGGACTCCTACAATGAGCAGTTCTTC. Together with reference TRBV19 and TRBJ2-1, the CDR3 gives the full variable domain: DGGITQSPKYLFRKEGQNVTLSCEQNLNHDAMYWYRQDPGQGLRLIYYSQIVNDFQKGDIAEGYSVSREKKESFPLTVTSAQKNPTAFYLCASTSGQGDSYNEQFFGPGTRLTVL.

V usage is TRBV10-2 and J usage is TRBJ1-5; 9 bases align to TRBD1. After removal of 6 bases from V and 5 bases from J, the junction contained 11 bases not matched to a gene. This CDR3 spans 16 amino acids. The germline gives CDR1 WSHSY, CDR2 SAAADI. The CDR3 DNA sequence: TGCGCCAGCAGCGATTTTGGGACAGGGAGTGATCAGCCCCAGCATTTT. Amino acids: CASSDFGTGSDQPQHF.

This chain uses TRBV7-7 with TRBJ2-5; possibly TRBD2 for D (5 bases). Trimming took off 0 bases at V and 5 bases at J, with 16 bases between the two ends. The CDR3 totals 16 residues. Per the germline V gene, CDR1 is SSHAT and CDR2 is FNYEAQ (reference sequence). The CDR3 DNA reads as TGTGCCAGCAGCTTAGCCCTCACCCCGGGGTCCGAGACCCAGTACTTC. Translation gives CASSLALTPGSETQYF.

This clone was detected only once. The chain joins TRBV19 to TRBJ1-1; weak D call: TRBD1 (6 bases). The CDR3 totals 15 residues. The germline V and J ends were trimmed by 5 bases and 0 bases, with 13 bases remaining between them. In germline, CDR1 is LNHDA, CDR2 SQIVND (reference sequence). CDR3 bases: TGTGCCAGTAGTGGTACAGGGATCATGAACACTGAAGCTTTCTTT. Protein sequence: CASSGTGIMNTEAFF.

This chain joins TRBV18 and TRBJ2-5; the match to TRBD2 covers 7 bases. The CDR3 contains 15 residues. CDR1 and CDR2 from the germline V gene are KGHSH and LQKENI. Trimming at V came to 0 bases and at J to 7 bases, leaving 8 bases not matched to a gene. The CDR3 region has the DNA TGTGCCAGCTCACCACCAAATCCTAGCGGTGGGACCCAGTACTTC. This gives the protein CASSPPNPSGGTQYF.

This chain joins TRBV15 and TRBJ2-1, with D possibly TRBD2 on 5 matching bases. Germline loops: CDR1 LNHNV, CDR2 YYDKDF (reference sequence). Trimming cost V 0 bases and J 6 bases, with 18 bases left between them. The CDR3 is 17 residues long. CDR3 amino acids: CATSRDLVRTATNEQFF. Written as DNA, the CDR3 is TGTGCCACCAGCAGAGATCTCGTCCGGACTGCCACCAATGAGCAGTTCTTC. The whole variable domain, remainder taken from reference TRBV15 and TRBJ2-1, is DAMVIQNPRYQVTQFGKPVTLSCSQTLNHNVMYWYQQKSSQAPKLLFHYYDKDFNNEADTPDNFQSRRPNTSFCFLDIRSPGLGDTAMYLCATSRDLVRTATNEQFFGPGTRLTVL.

This chain joins TRBV29-1 and TRBJ2-5; D perhaps matches TRBD2 (7 bases). The CDR3 runs 13 residues. Trimming removed 4 bases at V and 4 bases at J, with 13 bases between. Germline V lookup: CDR1 SQVTM, CDR2 ANQGSEA. The CDR3, as DNA: TGCAGCGTTGCGGGGGAGGGGGTAGAGACCCAGTACTTC. Protein product: CSVAGEGVETQYF.

This clone has just one count. The chain links TRBV7-8 to TRBJ2-3; 12 bases map to TRBD1. Germline V gives CDR1 SGHVS, CDR2 FQNEAQ. The trim removed 1 base at V and 2 bases at J, leaving 13 bases unmatched. The CDR3 spans 20 residues. CDR3 bases: TGTGCCAGCAGCTTAGGGGACAGGGGGCGAATGGAACAGTTCACAGATACGCAGTATTTT. Encoded protein: CASSLGDRGRMEQFTDTQYF.

The gene calls are TRBV6-5 and TRBJ1-1; TRBD1 aligns across 8 bases. Germline V lookup: CDR1 MNHEY, CDR2 SVGAGI. The junction had 7 bases not matched to a gene; V was cut back by 7 bases and J by 3 bases. The CDR3 has 14 residues. This CDR3 reads CASIVTGGDTEAFF. The CDR3 DNA reads as TGTGCCAGCATAGTAACAGGGGGTGACACTGAAGCTTTCTTT.

The V and J genes are TRBV12-3 or TRBV12-4 and TRBJ1-5; D gene unclear. Trimming took off 0 bases at V and 9 bases at J, with 9 bases between the two ends. The CDR3 consists of 13 residues. The CDR3 here is CASSLAAERPQHF. The CDR3 DNA is TGTGCCAGCAGTTTAGCGGCCGAGCGGCCCCAGCATTTT.

The rearrangement links TRBV6-6 to TRBJ2-1, with unresolved D. V was clipped by 5 bases and J by 6 bases, with 20 bases between them. The germline CDR1 and CDR2 sequences are MNHNY and SVGAGI (reference sequence). The length of the CDR3 is 16 residues. CDR3: CASSTRLLRDVNEQFF. In DNA, the CDR3 is TGTGCCAGCAGTACCCGACTGTTACGAGACGTCAATGAGCAGTTCTTC.

The chain couples TRBV30 to TRBJ1-3; D perhaps matches TRBD1 (6 bases). The CDR3 totals 13 residues. The ends were cut back, 3 bases at V and 7 bases at J, with 13 bases in the middle. Looked up from germline, CDR1 is GTSNPN and CDR2 is SVGIG (reference sequence). CDR3 sequence reads: CAWSPWGLNTIYF. Written as DNA, the CDR3 is TGTGCCTGGAGCCCATGGGGGCTCAACACCATATATTTT. The variable domain in full, with the rest retrieved from reference TRBV30 and TRBJ1-3, is SQTIHQWPATLVQPVGSPLSLECTVEGTSNPNLYWYRQAAGRGLQLLFYSVGIGQISSEVPQNLSASRPQDRQFILSSKKLLLSDSGFYLCAWSPWGLNTIYFGEGSWLTVV.

The chain couples TRBV11-2 to TRBJ1-5, with D perhaps matching TRBD1 (5 bases). Germline V gives CDR1 SGHAT, CDR2 FQNNGV. V was pared by 5 bases and J by 4 bases, with 9 bases between. The CDR3 loop spans 13 amino acids. CDR3 sequence: CASSLRVNQPQHF. CDR3 in DNA: TGTGCCAGCAGCCTCAGGGTTAATCAGCCCCAGCATTTT. Together with reference TRBV11-2 and TRBJ1-5, the CDR3 gives the full variable domain: EAGVAQSPRYKIIEKRQSVAFWCNPISGHATLYWYQQILGQGPKLLIQFQNNGVVDDSQLPKDRFSAERLKGVDSTLKIQPAKLEDSAVYLCASSLRVNQPQHFGDGTRLSIL.

V and J are TRBV5-5 and TRBJ2-7, with D possibly being TRBD1 (5 bases). The CDR3 length is 14 residues. The germline V gene encodes CDR1 SGHKS and CDR2 YYEKEE (reference sequence). V dropped 0 bases and J dropped 5 bases, with 12 bases sitting between them. The CDR3 DNA reads as TGTGCCAGCAGCTTGGCGTCCAGGGCCAACGAGCAGTACTTC. Its protein is CASSLASRANEQYF.

This rearrangement joins TRBV5-6 to TRBJ2-1; weak D call: TRBD2 (6 bases). V lost 5 bases, J lost 7 bases, and 7 bases lay in between. This CDR3 is built from 11 residues. The germline V gene has CDR1 SGHDT and CDR2 YYEEEE. The CDR3 region is CASREGNEQFF. Here the CDR3 DNA reads TGTGCCAGCAGGGAGGGTAATGAGCAGTTCTTC. The whole variable domain, remainder taken from reference TRBV5-6 and TRBJ2-1, is DAGVTQSPTHLIKTRGQQVTLRCSPKSGHDTVSWYQQALGQGPQFIFQYYEEEERQRGNFPDRFSGHQFPNYSSELNVNALLLGDSALYLCASREGNEQFFGPGTRLTVL.